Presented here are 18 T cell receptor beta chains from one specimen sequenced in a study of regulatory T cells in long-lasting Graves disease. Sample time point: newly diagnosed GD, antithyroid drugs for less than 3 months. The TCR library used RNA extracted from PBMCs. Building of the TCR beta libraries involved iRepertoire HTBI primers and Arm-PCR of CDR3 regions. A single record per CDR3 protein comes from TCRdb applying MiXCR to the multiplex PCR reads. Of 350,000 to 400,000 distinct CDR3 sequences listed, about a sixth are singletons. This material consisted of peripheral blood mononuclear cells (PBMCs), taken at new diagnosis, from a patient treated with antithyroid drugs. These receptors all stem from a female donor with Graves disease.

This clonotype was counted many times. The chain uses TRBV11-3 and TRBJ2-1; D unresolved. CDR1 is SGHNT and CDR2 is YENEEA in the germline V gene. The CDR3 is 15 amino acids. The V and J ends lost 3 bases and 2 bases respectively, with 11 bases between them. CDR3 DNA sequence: TGTGCCAGCAGCTTCGAGGTCGTTCCCTACAATGAGCAGTTCTTC. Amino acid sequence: CASSFEVVPYNEQFF. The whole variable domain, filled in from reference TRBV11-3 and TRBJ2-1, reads EAGVVQSPRYKIIEKKQPVAFWCNPISGHNTLYWYLQNLGQGPELLIRYENEEAVDDSQLPKDRFSAERLKGVDSTLKIQPAELGDSAVYLCASSFEVVPYNEQFFGPGTRLTVL.

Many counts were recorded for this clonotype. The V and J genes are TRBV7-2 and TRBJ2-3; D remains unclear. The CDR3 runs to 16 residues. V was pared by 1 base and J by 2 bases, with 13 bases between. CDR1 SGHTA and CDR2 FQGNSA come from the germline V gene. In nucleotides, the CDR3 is TGTGCCAGCAGCTTAGGGACGCGGATCCTCACAGATACGCAGTATTTT. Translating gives CASSLGTRILTDTQYF.

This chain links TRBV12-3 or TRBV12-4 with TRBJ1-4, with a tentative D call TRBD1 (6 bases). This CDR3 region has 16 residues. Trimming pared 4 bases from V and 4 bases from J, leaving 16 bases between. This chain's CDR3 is CASSSQAGGGNEKLFF. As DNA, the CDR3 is TGTGCCAGCAGTTCCCAGGCGGGGGGCGGTAATGAAAAACTGTTTTTT.

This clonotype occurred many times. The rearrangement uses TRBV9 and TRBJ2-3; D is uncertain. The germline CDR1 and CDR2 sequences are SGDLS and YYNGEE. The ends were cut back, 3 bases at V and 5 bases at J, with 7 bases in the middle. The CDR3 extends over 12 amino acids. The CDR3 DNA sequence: TGTGCCAGCAGCGGGTTGGGAGATACGCAGTATTTT. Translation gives CASSGLGDTQYF.

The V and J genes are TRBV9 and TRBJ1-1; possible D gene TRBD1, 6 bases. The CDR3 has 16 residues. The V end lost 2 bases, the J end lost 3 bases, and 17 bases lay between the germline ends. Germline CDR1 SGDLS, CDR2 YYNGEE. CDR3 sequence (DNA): TGTGCCAGCAGCGTCGGACCTGACAGGCCCGACACTGAAGCTTTCTTT. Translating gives CASSVGPDRPDTEAFF.

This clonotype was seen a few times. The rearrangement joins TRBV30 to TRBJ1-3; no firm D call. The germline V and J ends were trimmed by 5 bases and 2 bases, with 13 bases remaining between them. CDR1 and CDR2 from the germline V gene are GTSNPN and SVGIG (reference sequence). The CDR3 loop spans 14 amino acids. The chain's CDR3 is CAWQQGYAGNTIYF. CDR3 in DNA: TGTGCCTGGCAACAAGGGTACGCTGGAAACACCATATATTTT.

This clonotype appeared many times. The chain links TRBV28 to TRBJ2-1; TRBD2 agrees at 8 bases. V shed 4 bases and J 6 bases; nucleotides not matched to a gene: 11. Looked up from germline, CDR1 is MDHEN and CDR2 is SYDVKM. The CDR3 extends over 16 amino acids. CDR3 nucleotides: TGTGCCAGCAGTTCCCCCGCTAGCGGGCCTTTCAATGAGCAGTTCTTC. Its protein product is CASSSPASGPFNEQFF. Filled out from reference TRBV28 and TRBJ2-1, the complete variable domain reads DVKVTQSSRYLVKRTGEKVFLECVQDMDHENMFWYRQDPGLGLRLIYFSYDVKMKEKGDIPEGYSVSREKKERFSLILESASTNQTSMYLCASSSPASGPFNEQFFGPGTRLTVL.

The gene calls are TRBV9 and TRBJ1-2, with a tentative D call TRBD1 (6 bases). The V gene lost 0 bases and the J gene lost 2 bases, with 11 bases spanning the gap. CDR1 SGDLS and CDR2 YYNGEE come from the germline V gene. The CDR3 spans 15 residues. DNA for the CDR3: TGTGCCAGCAGCGTAGCCGGGGGGGCCAACTATGGCTACACCTTC. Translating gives CASSVAGGANYGYTF.

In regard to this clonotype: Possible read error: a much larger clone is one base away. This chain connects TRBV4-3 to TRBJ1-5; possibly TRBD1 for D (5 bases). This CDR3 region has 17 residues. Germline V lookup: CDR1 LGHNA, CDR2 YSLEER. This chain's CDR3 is CASGQEAGKGSNQPQHF. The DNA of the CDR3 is TGCGCCAGCGGCCAAGAAGCAGGGAAGGGGAGCAATCAGCCCCAGCATTTT.

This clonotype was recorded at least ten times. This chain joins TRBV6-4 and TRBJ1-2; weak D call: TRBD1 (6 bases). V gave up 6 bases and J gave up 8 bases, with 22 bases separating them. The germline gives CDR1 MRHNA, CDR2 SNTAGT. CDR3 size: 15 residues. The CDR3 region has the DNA TGTGCCAGCAGCAGAACGACCGGGACATCGGGCGGCTACACCTTC. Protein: CASSRTTGTSGGYTF.

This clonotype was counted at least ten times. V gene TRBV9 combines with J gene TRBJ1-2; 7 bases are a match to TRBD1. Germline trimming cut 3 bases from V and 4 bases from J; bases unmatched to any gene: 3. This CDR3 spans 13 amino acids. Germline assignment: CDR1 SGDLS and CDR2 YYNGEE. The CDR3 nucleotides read TGTGCCAGCAGCGCGGGACAGAGCTATGGCTACACCTTC. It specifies CASSAGQSYGYTF. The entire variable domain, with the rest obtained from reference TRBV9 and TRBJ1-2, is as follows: DSGVTQTPKHLITATGQRVTLRCSPRSGDLSVYWYQQSLDQGLQFLIQYYNGEERAKGNILERFSAQQFPDLHSELNLSSLELGDSALYFCASSAGQSYGYTFGSGTRLTVV.

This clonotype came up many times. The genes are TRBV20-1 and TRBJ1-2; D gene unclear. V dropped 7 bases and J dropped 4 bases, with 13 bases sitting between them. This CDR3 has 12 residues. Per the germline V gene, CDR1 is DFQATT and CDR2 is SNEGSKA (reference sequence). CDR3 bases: TGCAGTGTTGACCGGTGGGGCTATGGCTACACCTTC. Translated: CSVDRWGYGYTF.

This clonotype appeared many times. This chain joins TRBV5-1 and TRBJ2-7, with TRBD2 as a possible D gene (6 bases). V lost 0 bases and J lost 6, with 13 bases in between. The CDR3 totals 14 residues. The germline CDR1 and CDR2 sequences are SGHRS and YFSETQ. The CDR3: CASSLGSGAREQYF. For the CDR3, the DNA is TGCGCCAGCAGCTTGGGGTCGGGAGCCCGCGAGCAGTACTTC. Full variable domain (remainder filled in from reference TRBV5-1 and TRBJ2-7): KAGVTQTPRYLIKTRGQQVTLSCSPISGHRSVSWYQQTPGQGLQFLFEYFSETQRNKGNFPGRFSGRQFSNSRSEMNVSTLELGDSALYLCASSLGSGAREQYFGPGTRLTVT.

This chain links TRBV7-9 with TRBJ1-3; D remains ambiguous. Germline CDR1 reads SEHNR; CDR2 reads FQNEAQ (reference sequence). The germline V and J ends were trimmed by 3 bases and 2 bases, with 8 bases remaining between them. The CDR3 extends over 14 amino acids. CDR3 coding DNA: TGTGCCAGCAGCTTCCAGGTCACTGGAAACACCATATATTTT. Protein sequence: CASSFQVTGNTIYF.

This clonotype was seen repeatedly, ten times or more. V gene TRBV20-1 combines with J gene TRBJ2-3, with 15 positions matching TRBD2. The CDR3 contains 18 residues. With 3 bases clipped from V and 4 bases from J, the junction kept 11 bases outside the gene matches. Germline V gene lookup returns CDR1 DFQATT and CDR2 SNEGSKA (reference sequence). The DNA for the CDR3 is TGCAGTGCTAGTGGGGGACTAGCGGGGGGACCATATCCAGATACGCAGTATTTT. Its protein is CSASGGLAGGPYPDTQYF.

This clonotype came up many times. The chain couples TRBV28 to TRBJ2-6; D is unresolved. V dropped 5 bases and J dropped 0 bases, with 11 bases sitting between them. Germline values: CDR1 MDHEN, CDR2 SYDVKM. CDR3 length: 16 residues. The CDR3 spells CASSLDTTSGANVLTF. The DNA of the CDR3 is TGTGCCAGCAGTCTAGACACGACCTCTGGGGCCAACGTCCTGACTTTC.

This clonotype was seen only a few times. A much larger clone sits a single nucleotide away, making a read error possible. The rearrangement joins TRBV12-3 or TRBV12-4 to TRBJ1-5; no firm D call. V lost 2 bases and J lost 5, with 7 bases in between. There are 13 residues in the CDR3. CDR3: CASSLWRDQPQHF. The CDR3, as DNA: TGTGCCAGCAGTTTATGGAGGGATCAGCCCCAGCATTTT.

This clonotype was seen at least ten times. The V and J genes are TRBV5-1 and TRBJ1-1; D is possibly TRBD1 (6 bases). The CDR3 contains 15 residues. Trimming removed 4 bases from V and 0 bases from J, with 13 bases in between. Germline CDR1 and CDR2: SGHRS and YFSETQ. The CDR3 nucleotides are TGCGCCAGCAGCGAGGGAGGGGGAATGAACACTGAAGCTTTCTTT. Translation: CASSEGGGMNTEAFF.